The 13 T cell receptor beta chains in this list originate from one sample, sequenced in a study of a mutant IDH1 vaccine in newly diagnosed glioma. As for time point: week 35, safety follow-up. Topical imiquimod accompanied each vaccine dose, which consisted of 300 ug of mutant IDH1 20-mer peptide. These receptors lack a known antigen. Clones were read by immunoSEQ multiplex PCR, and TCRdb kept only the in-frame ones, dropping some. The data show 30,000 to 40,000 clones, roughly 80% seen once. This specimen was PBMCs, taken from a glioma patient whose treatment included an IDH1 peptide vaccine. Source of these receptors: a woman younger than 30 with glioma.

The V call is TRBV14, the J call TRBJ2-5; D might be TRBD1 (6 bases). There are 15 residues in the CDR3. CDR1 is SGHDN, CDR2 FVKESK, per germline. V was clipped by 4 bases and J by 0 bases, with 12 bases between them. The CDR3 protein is CASSLFRDNQETQYF. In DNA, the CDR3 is TGTGCCAGCAGCCTTTTCCGGGACAACCAAGAGACCCAGTACTTC.

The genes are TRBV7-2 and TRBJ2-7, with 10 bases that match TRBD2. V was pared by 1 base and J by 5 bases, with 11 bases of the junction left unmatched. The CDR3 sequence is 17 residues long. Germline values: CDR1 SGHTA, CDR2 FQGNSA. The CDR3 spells CASSLGSGRALYHEQYF. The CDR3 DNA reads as TGTGCCAGCAGCTTAGGAAGCGGGAGGGCCCTCTACCACGAGCAGTACTTC.

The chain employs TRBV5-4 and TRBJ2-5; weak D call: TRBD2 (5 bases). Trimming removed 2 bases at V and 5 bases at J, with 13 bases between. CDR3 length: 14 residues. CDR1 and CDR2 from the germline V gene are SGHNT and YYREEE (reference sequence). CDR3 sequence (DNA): TGTGCCAGCAGCTTCCGCGGCGGGCGTGAGACCCAGTACTTC. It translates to CASSFRGGRETQYF.

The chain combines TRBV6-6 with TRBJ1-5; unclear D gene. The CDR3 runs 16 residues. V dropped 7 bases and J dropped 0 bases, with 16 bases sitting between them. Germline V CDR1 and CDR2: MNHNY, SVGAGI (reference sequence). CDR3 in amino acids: CASMRKAGISNQPQHF. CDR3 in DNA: TGTGCCAGCATGCGTAAAGCGGGCATTAGCAATCAGCCCCAGCATTTT.

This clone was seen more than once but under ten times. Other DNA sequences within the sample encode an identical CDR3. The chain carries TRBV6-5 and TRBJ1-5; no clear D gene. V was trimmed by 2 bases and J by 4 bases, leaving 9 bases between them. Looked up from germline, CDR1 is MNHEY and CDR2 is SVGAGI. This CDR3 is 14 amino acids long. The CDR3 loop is CASSYGPLNQPQHF. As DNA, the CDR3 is TGTGCCAGCAGTTACGGACCGCTAAATCAGCCCCAGCATTTT.

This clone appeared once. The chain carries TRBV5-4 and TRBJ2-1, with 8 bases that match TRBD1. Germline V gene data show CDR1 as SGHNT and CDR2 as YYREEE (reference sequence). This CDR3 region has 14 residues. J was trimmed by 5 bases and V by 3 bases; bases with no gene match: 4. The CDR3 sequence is CASSWTGPNNEQFF. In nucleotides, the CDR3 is TGTGCCAGCAGCTGGACAGGGCCCAACAATGAGCAGTTCTTC.

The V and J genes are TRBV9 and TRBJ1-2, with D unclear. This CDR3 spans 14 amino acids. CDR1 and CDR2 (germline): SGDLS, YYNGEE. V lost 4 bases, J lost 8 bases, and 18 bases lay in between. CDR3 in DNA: TGTGCCAGCAGCCTACAGTCAGGCGACCGCGGCTACACCTTC. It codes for CASSLQSGDRGYTF.

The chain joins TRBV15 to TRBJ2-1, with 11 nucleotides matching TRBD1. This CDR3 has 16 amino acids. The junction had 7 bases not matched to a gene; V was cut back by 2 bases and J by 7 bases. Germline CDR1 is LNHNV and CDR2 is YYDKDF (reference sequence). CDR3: CATSRSGTGGVNEQFF. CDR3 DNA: TGTGCCACCAGCAGATCAGGGACAGGGGGGGTGAATGAGCAGTTCTTC.

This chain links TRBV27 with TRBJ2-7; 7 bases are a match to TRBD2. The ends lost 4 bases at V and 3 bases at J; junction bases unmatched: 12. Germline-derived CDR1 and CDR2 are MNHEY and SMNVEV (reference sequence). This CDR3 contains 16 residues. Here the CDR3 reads CASSSPSSGLHYEQYF. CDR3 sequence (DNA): TGTGCCAGCAGTTCACCCTCTAGCGGACTTCACTACGAGCAGTACTTC.

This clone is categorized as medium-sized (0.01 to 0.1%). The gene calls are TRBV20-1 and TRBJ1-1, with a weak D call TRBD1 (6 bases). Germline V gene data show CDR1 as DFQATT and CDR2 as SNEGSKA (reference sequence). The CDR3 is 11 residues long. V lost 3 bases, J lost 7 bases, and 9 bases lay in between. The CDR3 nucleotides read TGCAGTGCTAGGGGACACATTGAAGCTTTCTTT. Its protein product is CSARGHIEAFF.

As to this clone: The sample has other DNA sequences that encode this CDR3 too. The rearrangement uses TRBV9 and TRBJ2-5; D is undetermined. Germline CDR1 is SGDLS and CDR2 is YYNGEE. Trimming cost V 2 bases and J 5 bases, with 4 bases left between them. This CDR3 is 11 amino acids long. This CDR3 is CASSVEETQYF. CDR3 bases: TGTGCCAGCAGCGTTGAGGAGACCCAGTACTTC.

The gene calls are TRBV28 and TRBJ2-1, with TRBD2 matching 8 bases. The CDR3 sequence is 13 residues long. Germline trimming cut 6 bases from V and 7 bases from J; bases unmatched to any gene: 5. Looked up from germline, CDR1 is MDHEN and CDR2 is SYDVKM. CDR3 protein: CASRRLAMNEQFF. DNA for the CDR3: TGTGCCAGCAGGAGACTAGCGATGAATGAGCAGTTCTTC.

DNA of the CDR3: TGTGCCAGCAGTTTGACGGGACGGTTAAATGAGCAGTACTTC. Translation: CASSLTGRLNEQYF. This sequence joins TRBV28 and TRBJ2-7, with D possibly being TRBD1 or TRBD2 (5 bases each). CDR1 is MDHEN, CDR2 SYDVKM, per germline. The V end lost 3 bases, the J end lost 7 bases, and 16 bases lay between the germline ends. This CDR3 is built from 14 residues.